The 17 T cell receptor beta chains given below trace back to one sample, sequenced in a study of cytomegalovirus exposure and HLA in healthy donors. Clones were sequenced by immunoSEQ multiplex PCR, and TCRdb holds only the in-frame ones, with some missing. This table has about 44,000 clones, 93% appearing once. The specimen sequenced was PBMCs. These receptor sequences come from a woman aged 18 to 35 in good health and CMV-seronegative.

This sequence joins TRBV30 and TRBJ1-1; TRBD1 matches at 8 bases. The V and J ends lost 2 bases and 9 bases, in that order; junction bases with no gene match: 11. Germline V gene lookup returns CDR1 GTSNPN and CDR2 SVGIG (reference sequence). This CDR3 is 14 amino acids long. The DNA for the CDR3 is TGTGCCTGGAGTAGATCCGGGACAGGCGTTAAAGCTTTCTTT. This translates into CAWSRSGTGVKAFF.

The V call is TRBV18, the J call TRBJ2-5, with TRBD2 matching over 10 bases. Germline trimming cut 0 bases from V and 4 bases from J; bases unmatched to any gene: 8. The CDR3 runs 17 residues. Germline values: CDR1 KGHSH, CDR2 LQKENI. CDR3 protein: CASSPPKAAGGVETQYF. The CDR3 region has the DNA TGTGCCAGCTCACCACCGAAGGCAGCGGGAGGGGTAGAGACCCAGTACTTC. Supplemented by reference TRBV18 and TRBJ2-5, the full variable domain reads NAGVMQNPRHLVRRRGQEARLRCSPMKGHSHVYWYRQLPEEGLKFMVYLQKENIIDESGMPKERFSAEFPKEGPSILRIQQVVRGDSAAYFCASSPPKAAGGVETQYFGPGTRLLVL.

The chain combines TRBV2 with TRBJ1-1; D gene unclear. The V end was cut by 7 bases, the J end by 1 base, with 13 bases between. The germline gives CDR1 SNHLY, CDR2 FYNNEI. This CDR3 spans 14 amino acids. CDR3 region: CASIRGRGNTEAFF. The CDR3 region has the DNA TGTGCCAGCATTCGGGGTCGGGGGAACACTGAAGCTTTCTTT.

The J gene is TRBJ1-2, the V gene TRBV5-5; no firm D call. Germline V gene sequence: CDR1 SGHKS, CDR2 YYEKEE (reference sequence). With 0 bases removed from V and 8 bases from J, the gap between germline ends came to 17 bases. The CDR3 is 15 amino acids. The CDR3 reads CASSLATSTHGGYTF. The CDR3 bases are TGTGCCAGCAGCTTGGCAACCTCCACTCACGGGGGCTACACCTTC.

The V and J genes are TRBV5-1 and TRBJ2-7; 7 bases match TRBD1. The CDR3 is made up of 14 amino acids. The germline V gene encodes CDR1 SGHRS and CDR2 YFSETQ. The ends lost 4 bases at V and 0 bases at J; junction bases unmatched: 4. CDR3 DNA: TGCGCCAGCAGCCTTACAGGGGACTCCTACGAGCAGTACTTC. It is translated as CASSLTGDSYEQYF.

The chain recombines TRBV11-2 with TRBJ1-2; no clear D. V was pared by 0 bases and J by 4 bases, with 6 bases between. Germline V gene data show CDR1 as SGHAT and CDR2 as FQNNGV. This CDR3 has 13 residues. The CDR3 is CASSLDRSYGYTF. DNA for the CDR3: TGTGCCAGCAGCTTAGACCGGTCCTATGGCTACACCTTC.

This clone was detected once. This chain joins TRBV7-8 and TRBJ1-2; a possible D gene is TRBD1 (6 bases). This CDR3 comprises 13 residues. Germline CDR1 is SGHVS and CDR2 is FQNEAQ. V was cut by 5 bases and J by 2 bases, with 9 bases left in between. DNA of the CDR3: TGTGCCAGCAGCCGCACAGGGAACTATGGCTACACCTTC. Translation: CASSRTGNYGYTF. Looking up the rest from reference TRBV7-8 and TRBJ1-2 gives the full variable domain: GAGVSQSPRYKVAKRGQDVALRCDPISGHVSLFWYQQALGQGPEFLTYFQNEAQLDKSGLPSDRFFAERPEGSVSTLKIQRTQQEDSAVYLCASSRTGNYGYTFGSGTRLTVV.

The chain recombines TRBV5-1 with TRBJ2-7, with 8 bases identical to TRBD1. Germline V gene data show CDR1 as SGHRS and CDR2 as YFSETQ. The CDR3 consists of 16 residues. V dropped 0 bases and J dropped 1; count of bases not matched to a gene: 6. The CDR3 DNA reads as TGCGCCAGCAGCTTGGAAGGCAGGGGGCTATCCTACGAGCAGTACTTC. It yields the protein CASSLEGRGLSYEQYF.

The V gene is TRBV6-1, the J gene TRBJ2-5, with D possibly matching TRBD1 (5 bases). This CDR3 has 14 amino acids. Trimming left V 6 bases short and J 5 bases short, with 16 bases between. Looked up from germline, CDR1 is MNHNS and CDR2 is SASEGT. The CDR3: CASSRWGNRETQYF. CDR3 DNA: TGTGCCAGCAGCAGATGGGGCAATCGGGAGACCCAGTACTTC.

The chain joins TRBV30 to TRBJ1-1; 7 bases map to TRBD1. This CDR3 has 15 amino acids. Trimming took 1 base from V and 4 from J; bases not matched to a gene: 9. Germline values: CDR1 GTSNPN, CDR2 SVGIG (reference sequence). CDR3 coding DNA: TGTGCCTGGAGTGCGAGACAGGGAGGTTCCACTGAAGCTTTCTTT. Translating it yields CAWSARQGGSTEAFF.

The CDR3 loop reads CASSLLDRANTEAFF. The DNA for the CDR3 is TGTGCCAGCAGCCTCCTCGACAGGGCGAACACTGAAGCTTTCTTT. The chain couples TRBV5-4 to TRBJ1-1, with 7 bases fitting TRBD1. V lost 4 bases and J lost 1; bases outside the gene matches: 7. Per germline, CDR1 SGHNT and CDR2 YYREEE (reference sequence). This CDR3 has 15 residues.

This rearrangement joins TRBV27 to TRBJ1-1, with TRBD1 as a possible D gene (6 bases). The CDR3 extends over 16 amino acids. V was clipped by 6 bases and J by 3 bases, with 20 bases between them. Germline CDR1 MNHEY, CDR2 SMNVEV (reference sequence). CDR3 protein: CASRMARGGMYTEAFF. The CDR3 coding sequence is TGTGCCAGCAGGATGGCGAGAGGGGGTATGTACACTGAAGCTTTCTTT.

The CDR3 coding sequence is TGTGCCAGCAGATCTTTACGTTACGGCACCGGGGAGCTGTTTTTT. This encodes CASRSLRYGTGELFF. The chain has TRBV28 and TRBJ2-2; D uncertain. The CDR3 is 15 residues long. The V end lost 6 bases, the J end lost 4 bases, and 15 bases lay between the germline ends. Germline-derived CDR1 and CDR2 are MDHEN and SYDVKM.

This chain connects TRBV6-4 to TRBJ2-7; 9 bases map to TRBD2. CDR3 size: 16 residues. Germline lookup yields CDR1 MRHNA and CDR2 SNTAGT. V gave up 2 bases and J gave up 4 bases; unmatched junction bases: 9. The CDR3 region is CASSDGGAGGRYEQYF. CDR3 bases: TGTGCCAGCAGTGACGGAGGGGCGGGGGGGAGATACGAGCAGTACTTC.

This clone was detected once. The chain joins TRBV18 to TRBJ2-4, with a weak D call TRBD2 (6 bases). This CDR3 has 17 amino acids. Germline V CDR1 and CDR2: KGHSH, LQKENI. The germline V and J ends were trimmed by 0 bases and 3 bases, with 15 bases remaining between them. CDR3 in DNA: TGTGCCAGCTCACCACCTCCCTTGGGAGGCAGCAAAAACATTCAGTACTTC. Amino acids: CASSPPPLGGSKNIQYF.

The chain carries TRBV28 and TRBJ1-4, with a tentative D call TRBD1 (6 bases). V was clipped by 5 bases and J by 5 bases, with 18 bases between them. Germline values: CDR1 MDHEN, CDR2 SYDVKM. The CDR3 is 16 residues long. In DNA form, the CDR3 reads TGTGCCAGCAGTGAATCCATCAGGGGCCCGAATGAAAAACTGTTTTTT. Amino acid sequence: CASSESIRGPNEKLFF.

A single count supports this clone. Other DNA variants within this sample encode the same CDR3. The chain recombines TRBV27 with TRBJ1-1; no reliable D call. Germline V gives CDR1 MNHEY, CDR2 SMNVEV (reference sequence). Trimming pared 1 base from V and 1 base from J, leaving 4 bases between. CDR3 length equals 13 residues. The CDR3 bases are TGTGCCAGCAGTTTATTGGCGAACACTGAAGCTTTCTTT. It specifies CASSLLANTEAFF.